This TCR beta chain was observed in a study of blood T cells in healthy people across ages. V shed 0 bases and J shed 15 bases, with 18 bases lying between them. The CDR3 contains 13 residues. Germline assignment: CDR1 DFQATT and CDR2 SNEGSKA (reference sequence). Primers used in a second PCR of roughly 7 to 12 cycles were a sample-barcoded 5' primer and a J-beta primer mix. TCRdb re-called the 5' RACE reads with MiXCR, one entry per CDR3 protein. The table lists some 670,000 distinct CDR3 sequences, about 51% of them singletons, with 13% in the top ten. Study results and limitations: Long-lived and aged donors differed, with more naive CD4+ cells and higher diversity in the long-lived.

This clonotype was seen many times. The antigen is not known. This sequence joins TRBV20-1 and TRBJ2-1; weak D call: TRBD2 (7 bases). Sequenced sample: blood. This TCR came from a woman of 80 years or more in good health. The CDR3 DNA sequence: TGCAGTGCTAGAGATCGAGGGGGGGCAGGGACGTTCTTC. It translates to CSARDRGGAGTFF.